Below, one T cell receptor (beta chain) is given with its context. Other DNA sequences in this sample translate to the same CDR3. These data are taken from a study of blood T cell repertoires in COVID-19. On the study more broadly: Whether acute or convalescent, the COVID-19 samples came from the United States, Italy and Spain. PBMCs, B-cell-depleted T cells, or T cells provided the cDNA or gDNA that made up the material.

Individuals aged about 18 to 89 years were recruited from 24 US areas. This CDR3 is built from 15 residues. Per the germline V gene, CDR1 is ENHRY and CDR2 is SYGVKD. The trim removed 6 bases at V and 4 bases at J, leaving 7 bases unmatched. In the authors' workflow: Amplified reference gene primers provided the basis for estimating nucleated cell counts. Produced via immunoSEQ multiplex PCR; TCRdb's table is partial and in-frame only. V and J calls plus clone size are reproduced from that table; the DNA served to infer D and trimming. This sample yields around 130,000 clones, of which roughly four fifths are seen a single time; approximately 3% belongs to the top ten.

This chain uses TRBV10-3 with TRBJ2-5, with 11 bases that match TRBD2. This sequence was found in a woman aged 45-65 years with acute COVID-19. Material: PBMCs or T cells enriched from blood (not recorded which). Written as DNA, the CDR3 is TGTGCCATCAGAGCGACTAGCGGGGCAGGAGAGACCCAGTACTTC. Residues: CAIRATSGAGETQYF.